These 15 T cell receptor beta chains were sequenced from one sample in a study of vaccination and CD4 T cells after COVID-19. For these TCRs, the target antigens are not known. Once obtained from cultured CD4+ T cells, the DNA was sequenced using the Oncomine TCR Beta short-read assay. A single record per CDR3 protein comes from TCRdb applying MiXCR to the PCR reads. The table shows some 14,000 distinct CDR3 sequences, with roughly 26% occurring only once. The treatment denotes: approximately nine-day PBMC culture with coronavirus spike peptide pools or control peptides (ViraFEST assay). Sequenced here: CD4+ T cells from blood, cultured in vitro, sampled after SARS-CoV-2 vaccination. These TCRs come from a human donor who had recovered from COVID-19.

This chain joins TRBV7-9 and TRBJ1-5; tentatively, D is TRBD1 (6 bases). This CDR3 contains 16 residues. V dropped 5 bases and J dropped 4 bases, with 18 bases sitting between them. Germline assignment: CDR1 SEHNR and CDR2 FQNEAQ (reference sequence). CDR3 in DNA: TGTGCCAGCAGCCCCCTCTCCGGACAGCAAAATCAGCCCCAGCATTTT. This encodes CASSPLSGQQNQPQHF.

This clonotype has only a few counts. This chain links TRBV25-1 with TRBJ2-7; 8 positions agree with TRBD1. The junction had 13 bases not matched to a gene; V was cut back by 2 bases and J by 4 bases. Germline loops: CDR1 MGHDK, CDR2 SYGVNS. The CDR3 is made up of 17 amino acids. The CDR3 loop reads CASSEAPGQGSWYEQYF. The CDR3 region has the DNA TGTGCCAGCAGTGAAGCCCCCGGACAGGGATCTTGGTACGAGCAGTACTTC.

A few counts support this clonotype. The V call is TRBV5-1, the J call TRBJ2-5, with 10 bases lining up with TRBD2. V lost 0 bases to trimming and J lost 5 bases; unmatched junction nucleotides: 10. The CDR3 totals 17 residues. Germline V gene data show CDR1 as SGHRS and CDR2 as YFSETQ. CDR3 residues: CASSLALAGAPRETQYF. The CDR3, as DNA: TGCGCCAGCAGCTTGGCCCTAGCGGGGGCTCCGAGGGAGACCCAGTACTTC.

This clonotype was seen a handful of times. The chain has TRBV20-1 and TRBJ2-5; 9 bases line up with TRBD2. The CDR3 spans 14 residues. CDR1 DFQATT and CDR2 SNEGSKA come from the germline V gene (reference sequence). The trim removed 3 bases at V and 5 bases at J, leaving 7 bases unmatched. The CDR3 here is CSARASGKRETQYF. The CDR3 coding sequence is TGCAGTGCTAGGGCTAGCGGGAAGAGGGAGACCCAGTACTTC.

Concerning this clonotype itself: The junction differs from germline at one of its ends, possibly a read error. The chain carries TRBV20-1 and TRBJ1-6, with 8 bases aligning to TRBD1. In germline, CDR1 is DFQATT, CDR2 SNEGSKA (reference sequence). CDR3 length: 15 residues. CDR3 DNA sequence: TGCAGTGCTAGAGCGCGGACAGGGTTTAATGCACCCCTCCACTTT. It translates to CSARARTGFNAPLHF.

The genes are TRBV28 and TRBJ1-6; no definite D call. V gave up 10 bases and J gave up 9 bases, with 16 bases separating them. The CDR3 length is 13 residues. Germline V gene sequence: CDR1 MDHEN, CDR2 SYDVKM. CDR3 protein: CATRPFGTSPLHF. In DNA, the CDR3 is TGTGCCACCCGACCGTTCGGTACTTCACCCCTCCACTTT.

This clonotype was counted between two and nine times. The chain recombines TRBV6-1 with TRBJ1-3; D is undetermined. There are 13 residues in the CDR3. Per germline, CDR1 MNHNS and CDR2 SASEGT. Deletions cut 6 bases from V and 3 bases from J, with 9 bases between. As DNA, the CDR3 is TGTGCCAGCAGATTAGTTCTTGGAAACACCATATATTTT. Translating gives CASRLVLGNTIYF.

The gene calls are TRBV6-1 and TRBJ2-3, with TRBD2 as a possible D gene (6 bases). V was trimmed by 3 bases and J by 8 bases, leaving 18 bases between them. CDR3 length: 15 residues. CDR1 and CDR2 from the germline V gene are MNHNS and SASEGT. Here the CDR3 reads CASSDSITRRGTQYF. The DNA of the CDR3 is TGTGCCAGCAGTGATTCCATAACGAGGAGGGGTACGCAGTATTTT.

The chain recombines TRBV5-1 with TRBJ2-3; D unresolved. This CDR3 is 14 amino acids long. The germline gives CDR1 SGHRS, CDR2 YFSETQ. V shed 1 base and J shed 3 bases, with 9 bases lying between them. The CDR3, as DNA: TGCGCCAGCAGCTTGCAGGTGCGGACAGATACGCAGTATTTT. As protein: CASSLQVRTDTQYF.

Only a few counts were recorded for this clonotype. The genes are TRBV6-1 and TRBJ1-6, with D perhaps TRBD1 (5 bases). CDR1 and CDR2 from the germline V gene are MNHNS and SASEGT. Between the trimmed V and J ends, which lost 3 bases and 5 bases, there was a span of 23 bases. CDR3 length equals 19 residues. The CDR3 loop reads CASSDGGRGYRSDNSPLHF. The DNA of the CDR3 is TGTGCCAGCAGTGATGGGGGAAGGGGTTACCGATCCGATAATTCACCCCTCCACTTT.

By its share, this clonotype is medium-sized. The gene calls are TRBV20-1 and TRBJ2-7; 10 positions agree with TRBD2. The CDR3 is 17 amino acids. The trim removed 0 bases at V and 2 bases at J, leaving 10 bases unmatched. CDR1 is DFQATT and CDR2 is SNEGSKA in the germline V gene (reference sequence). CDR3 in DNA: TGCAGTGCTAGAGATCCGAGGACTAGCGGCCAGACCTACGAGCAGTACTTC. This translates into CSARDPRTSGQTYEQYF.

This clonotype was recorded a few times. In DNA form, the CDR3 reads TGTGCCAGCAGCTCGGGTGTCAAGGCAGGGTTCCCCTACGAGCAGTACTTC. Its protein is CASSSGVKAGFPYEQYF. V and J are TRBV7-2 and TRBJ2-7; tentatively, D is TRBD1 (5 bases). The CDR3 is 17 residues long. V gave up 4 bases and J gave up 2 bases, with 21 bases separating them. Germline-derived CDR1 and CDR2 are SGHTA and FQGNSA.

The rearrangement joins TRBV11-2 to TRBJ2-3, with TRBD2 matching 11 bases. Germline CDR1 and CDR2: SGHAT and FQNNGV. This CDR3 comprises 16 residues. J lost 1 base, V lost 2 bases, and 2 bases had no gene match. DNA of the CDR3: TGTGCCAGCAGCTTAACGACTAGCGGGGGCACAGATACGCAGTATTTT. Protein sequence: CASSLTTSGGTDTQYF.

This clonotype was seen a single time. The chain carries TRBV28 and TRBJ2-1; TRBD2 agrees at 8 bases. V gave up 6 bases and J gave up 1 base; unmatched junction bases: 8. The germline V gene encodes CDR1 MDHEN and CDR2 SYDVKM. This CDR3 contains 16 residues. The CDR3 region has the DNA TGTGCCAGCAGGGAGCGGGGGCGCGGGTCCTACAATGAGCAGTTCTTC. Its protein product is CASRERGRGSYNEQFF.

The chain has TRBV11-3 and TRBJ2-3; a possible D gene is TRBD2 (6 bases). The CDR3 sequence is 16 residues long. V was shortened by 2 bases and J by 0 bases, with 12 bases between the two germline ends. The germline V gene has CDR1 SGHNT and CDR2 YENEEA. In DNA, the CDR3 is TGTGCCAGCAGCTTAATGGGGGGAGCTAGCACAGATACGCAGTATTTT. It yields the protein CASSLMGGASTDTQYF. Full variable domain (remainder filled in from reference TRBV11-3 and TRBJ2-3): EAGVVQSPRYKIIEKKQPVAFWCNPISGHNTLYWYLQNLGQGPELLIRYENEEAVDDSQLPKDRFSAERLKGVDSTLKIQPAELGDSAVYLCASSLMGGASTDTQYFGPGTRLTVL.